This T cell receptor beta chain was recorded in a study of blood T cell repertoires in COVID-19. In the source study's methods: Using reference gene primer amplification, nucleated cell counts were estimated. This table comes from immunoSEQ multiplex PCR, and its TCRdb copy is limited to in-frame clones, with some not included. The DNA was the basis for D and trimming; V, J and clone size are from that table. The sample carries 200,000 to 250,000 clones, about 88% recorded once. The table lists this clone with a count of one. The V end lost 9 bases, the J end lost 1 base, and 10 bases lay between the germline ends. This CDR3 is 13 amino acids long. Germline CDR1 is KGHDR and CDR2 is SFDVKD.

Sequenced input: peripheral blood. The clonotype originates from a man in his fifties who had recovered from COVID-19. The V gene is TRBV24-1, the J gene TRBJ2-3; D is perhaps TRBD2 (6 bases). CDR3 loop: CATGGAGTDTQYF. DNA for the CDR3: TGTGCCACCGGCGGGGCCGGCACAGATACGCAGTATTTT.